A selection of T cell receptor beta chains follows, all from one sample in a study of PD-L1 blockade in urothelial cancer. Clones were read by immunoSEQ multiplex PCR, and TCRdb kept only the in-frame ones, dropping some. The sample includes about 45,000 clones, almost 85% of them seen just once. The material was PBMCs, obtained around atezolizumab (anti-PD-L1) treatment. The receptors stem from a man aged 55 to 70 with urothelial cancer. Both conserved end residues are part of each CDR3. The order of the fields is V gene, D gene, clone size, J gene, CDR3 DNA, CDR3 protein. D genes are given only for firm matches. The size of a clone is reported for some rows only, either as once, few or many, or as a class for expanded clones.

>TRBV11-2|TRBD1|once|TRBJ2-7
TGTGCCAGCAGACAGACGGGACAGGGCTACGAGCAGTACTTC
CASRQTGQGYEQYF
>TRBV18|-|-|TRBJ2-5
TGTGCCAGCTCACCACCGGGGCCAACCGGAGAGACCCAGTACTTC
CASSPPGPTGETQYF
>TRBV5-1|-|once|TRBJ1-4
TGCGCCAGCAGCTTGGGGTCGGGTGAAAAACTGTTTTTT
CASSLGSGEKLFF
>TRBV11-2|-|-|TRBJ1-1
TGTGCCAGCAGTTTATCATCCGGGACAAGGAACACTGAAGCTTTCTTT
CASSLSSGTRNTEAFF
>TRBV29-1|TRBD1|few|TRBJ2-5
TGCAGCGTTGACGCAGTACAGGGGGCAGAGACCCAGTACTTC
CSVDAVQGAETQYF
>TRBV7-9|-|-|TRBJ2-7
TGTGCCAGCAGGCCTACAGGGACCTCTTACGAGCAGTACTTC
CASRPTGTSYEQYF
>TRBV28|TRBD1|-|TRBJ1-3
TGTGCCAGCAGTTTAGCCCGGGGACAGGGAGGAAACACCATATATTTT
CASSLARGQGGNTIYF
>TRBV7-2|TRBD2|-|TRBJ2-3
TGTGCCAGCAGCTACGGACTAGCGGGAGGGCTGCATACGCAGTATTTT
CASSYGLAGGLHTQYF
>TRBV30|TRBD1|-|TRBJ2-7
TGTGCCTGGAGAACTCAGGGACAGGGCCGCGAGCAGTACTTC
CAWRTQGQGREQYF
>TRBV30|TRBD1|-|TRBJ1-2
TGTGCCTGGAGTACTAGGGCGGGACAGGGGAGTTATGGCTACACCTTC
CAWSTRAGQGSYGYTF
>TRBV14|-|-|TRBJ1-2
TGTGCCAGCAGCCAGAGCAGGATTGCCTATGGCTACACCTTC
CASSQSRIAYGYTF
>TRBV18|TRBD1|-|TRBJ2-7
TGTGCCAGCTCACCACCGACTGGACAGGGTTTAGGCAGCGAGCAGTACTTC
CASSPPTGQGLGSEQYF
>TRBV5-1|-|-|TRBJ2-6
TGCGCCAGCAGCTTGGACAGCCCTTCCTCTGGGGCCAACGTCCTGACTTTC
CASSLDSPSSGANVLTF
>TRBV7-8|TRBD2|-|TRBJ2-1
TGTGCCAGCAGCCCCCGGGTAGCGGGAGTGGATTACAATGAGCAGTTCTTC
CASSPRVAGVDYNEQFF
>TRBV5-1|TRBD1|few|TRBJ2-7
TGCGCCAGCAGCTCCTCTGGTGGGACAGGGACCTACGAGCAGTACTTC
CASSSSGGTGTYEQYF
>TRBV5-5|TRBD2|-|TRBJ2-1
TGTGCCAGCAGCTTGGGTAGCGGGGGGGCCCCCCAGTTCTTC
CASSLGSGGAPQFF
>TRBV6-5|-|-|TRBJ1-4
TGTGCCAGCAGTTTCGGGGGTACTAATGAAAAACTGTTTTTT
CASSFGGTNEKLFF
>TRBV6-1|-|-|TRBJ2-7
TGTGCCAGCAGTGCCTCCTCCGGTGTCTACGAGCAGTACTTC
CASSASSGVYEQYF
>TRBV5-1|-|-|TRBJ2-7
TGCGCCAGCAGCTTGGCCGGGACACCGAGGAATTACGAGCAGTACTTC
CASSLAGTPRNYEQYF
>TRBV28|TRBD2|-|TRBJ2-3
TGTGCCAGCAGTTTATTAAGCGGGGGGCAGTATACGCAGTATTTT
CASSLLSGGQYTQYF
>TRBV28|TRBD1|-|TRBJ2-7
TGTGCCAGCAGTTCCACTCCGGGACAGCGAGCCTACGAGCAGTACTTC
CASSSTPGQRAYEQYF
>TRBV6-5|-|-|TRBJ2-3
TGTGCCAGCAGTTGGGGGACACTTGCTCCCACAGATACGCAGTATTTT
CASSWGTLAPTDTQYF
>TRBV10-3|-|once|TRBJ1-2
TGTGCCATCAGTGACAGGGTCGGCTATGGCTACACCTTC
CAISDRVGYGYTF
>TRBV4-2|-|-|TRBJ2-2
TGTGCCAGCAGCCAAAGCGGGGGACCGACCAGGGGGACCGGGGAGCTGTTTTTT
CASSQSGGPTRGTGELFF
>TRBV5-6|TRBD1|-|TRBJ1-2
TGTGCCAGCAGCTTGGAGGCAGGGGGATATGGCTACACCTTC
CASSLEAGGYGYTF
>TRBV19|-|-|TRBJ2-1
TGTGCCAGTAGTATAGTAAATCTAGCACACCTCGGCAATGAGCAGTTCTTC
CASSIVNLAHLGNEQFF
>TRBV7-7|TRBD2|-|TRBJ2-5
TGTGCTAGCAGCTCCGGACTAGATGGGACCCAGTACTTC
CASSSGLDGTQYF
>TRBV5-1|-|-|TRBJ2-1
TGCGCCAGCAGCCTGGGGCTCCGCACAGTCTCCTACAATGAGCAGTTCTTC
CASSLGLRTVSYNEQFF
>TRBV9|-|-|TRBJ1-2
TGTGCCAGCAGCGTAGGTGGTGGCGGCTACACCTTC
CASSVGGGGYTF
>TRBV11-3|TRBD2|once|TRBJ2-5
TGTGCCAGCAGCTTAGGTGGCGGGGGGCGCGGGGAGACCCAGTACTTC
CASSLGGGGRGETQYF
>TRBV5-5|TRBD1|-|TRBJ2-7
TGTGCCAGCAGCTTGGCCCCCGGACAGGGCCCCGAGCAGTACTTC
CASSLAPGQGPEQYF
>TRBV6-6|TRBD1|-|TRBJ2-3
TGTGCCAGCAGTCCGACAGGGTTTACGGATACGCAGTATTTT
CASSPTGFTDTQYF
>TRBV5-4|TRBD2|-|TRBJ2-1
TGTGCCAGCAGCTTGTTGCCTAGCGGGGGTAATGAGCAGTTCTTC
CASSLLPSGGNEQFF
>TRBV2|-|-|TRBJ1-1
TGTGCCAGCAGGGCCGGGACCGGGAGCACTGAAGCTTTCTTT
CASRAGTGSTEAFF
>TRBV4-1|TRBD2|-|TRBJ2-1
TGCGCCAGCAGCCAGTTCGGACTAGCGGGGGGGGTCTCCTACAATGAGCAGTTCTTC
CASSQFGLAGGVSYNEQFF
>TRBV5-1|TRBD1|once|TRBJ1-5
TGCGCCAGCAGCAAGGGACAGGGAGACCAGCCCCAGCATTTT
CASSKGQGDQPQHF
>TRBV11-3|-|-|TRBJ2-1
TGTGCCAGCAGCTTAGCTGGCACCCACAATGAGCAGTTCTTC
CASSLAGTHNEQFF
>TRBV18|-|-|TRBJ2-5
TGTGCCAGCTCACCTCTGGGAGGAGAGACCCAGTACTTC
CASSPLGGETQYF
>TRBV30|-|-|TRBJ1-5
TGTGCCTGGAGTGCCACAGGGTTTCAGCCCCAGCATTTT
CAWSATGFQPQHF
>TRBV14|-|-|TRBJ2-7
TGTGCCAGCAGCTCCCAGCACGGAGCGGGTTACGAGCAGTACTTC
CASSSQHGAGYEQYF
>TRBV29-1|-|-|TRBJ1-3
TGCAGCGTTGTCCCCCGGGCAGGGTCTGGAAACACCATATATTTT
CSVVPRAGSGNTIYF
>TRBV2|-|once|TRBJ1-1
TGTGCCAGCAGCGCCGAGAGAAGTTGGACTGAAGCTTTCTTT
CASSAERSWTEAFF
>TRBV30|-|-|TRBJ1-1
TGTGCCTGGATGAGGAGGGGCACTGAAGCTTTCTTT
CAWMRRGTEAFF
>TRBV19|TRBD1|-|TRBJ1-2
TGTGCCAGTAGTATACAGGGGACAGGTGGCTACACCTTC
CASSIQGTGGYTF
>TRBV25-1|TRBD1|-|TRBJ1-1
TGTGCCAGCAGTGAATTCGGGACAGGGGGAACTGAAGCTTTCTTT
CASSEFGTGGTEAFF
>TRBV6-1|TRBD2|-|TRBJ2-3
TGTGCCAGCAGGGGACTAGCGGGATACGCCGATACGCAGTATTTT
CASRGLAGYADTQYF
>TRBV29-1|TRBD1|-|TRBJ2-7
TGCAGCGTACACCGGACAGGGGGCAGTTACGAGCAGTACTTC
CSVHRTGGSYEQYF
>TRBV5-4|-|once|TRBJ2-5
TGTGCCAGCAGCTTGGGCGTGGGGCGGACCCAAGAGACCCAGTACTTC
CASSLGVGRTQETQYF
>TRBV27|-|-|TRBJ1-2
TGTCCTTTTTATGGCTACACCTTC
CPFYGYTF
>TRBV15|TRBD2|few|TRBJ2-7
TGTGCCACACGACTAGCCCTGTCGTCCTACGAGCAGTACTTC
CATRLALSSYEQYF
>TRBV19|TRBD2|-|TRBJ2-1
TGTGCCAGTAGTATATGGAGCGGGAGGGCCGACAATGAGCAGTTCTTC
CASSIWSGRADNEQFF
>TRBV9|-|-|TRBJ2-1
TGTGCCAGCAGCCCCTCCATGACTAGTGGCAATGAGCAGTTCTTC
CASSPSMTSGNEQFF
>TRBV7-6|-|once|TRBJ2-3
TGTGCCAGCAGCTTAGGCGCAGGCTCCTTCACAGATACGCAGTATTTT
CASSLGAGSFTDTQYF
>TRBV7-2|TRBD2|once|TRBJ2-7
TGTGCCAGCAGCTTAGAGGCTAGCGGGAGTGTTTTATACGAGCAGTACTTC
CASSLEASGSVLYEQYF
>TRBV5-1|-|-|TRBJ2-7
TGCGCCAGCAGCTTGGATATCACCGTCAGCGAGCAGTACTTC
CASSLDITVSEQYF
>TRBV5-1|TRBD1|-|TRBJ2-2
TGCGCCAGCAGCTACCCTTCGCTGGGACAGGGCCACCCACTACGAAACCTCGGGGAGCTGTTTTTT
CASSYPSLGQGHPLRNLGELFF
>TRBV4-1|TRBD2|few|TRBJ2-1
TGCGCCAGCAGCCAAGATGGGGGGGGACTAGCCCCCAATGAGCAGTTCTTC
CASSQDGGGLAPNEQFF